These T cell receptor beta chains were read from a single sample in a study of shared T cell receptors in the human thymus. Assay: immunoSEQ multiplex PCR; the TCRdb copy retains only in-frame clones and omits some. This table holds fewer than 700,000 clones, 85% to 90% found once. This sample was shared with a second study, whose subject was human thymus T cells.

The source material was thymocytes. Receptor source: a boy younger than two with a congenital heart defect. The CDR3 runs from the conserved cysteine through the conserved F or W. D genes are given only for firm matches. Clone size, where shown, is once, few, many, or a class for clones that have expanded.

V,J,D,size,CDR3,DNA
TRBV9,TRBJ2-1,.,.,CASSVEPSAGEQFF,TGTGCCAGCAGCGTAGAGCCTAGCGCTGGTGAGCAGTTCTTC
TRBV4-3,TRBJ1-2,TRBD1,.,CASSQETGAGGYTF,TGCGCCAGCAGCCAGGAGACAGGGGCGGGTGGCTACACCTTC
TRBV5-6,TRBJ2-3,.,.,CASSLKARDWPTFTDTQYF,TGTGCCAGCAGCTTGAAGGCGCGGGACTGGCCGACCTTCACAGATACGCAGTATTTT
TRBV6-6,TRBJ2-5,TRBD2,.,CASRVRTSGIQETQYF,TGTGCCAGCCGAGTTCGGACTAGCGGGATCCAAGAGACCCAGTACTTC
TRBV28,TRBJ2-1,.,few,CASSPLREQFF,TGTGCCAGCAGTCCCCTGCGCGAGCAGTTCTTC
TRBV18,TRBJ2-3,.,.,CASSPAARFRGYTDTQYF,TGTGCCAGCTCACCCGCGGCCCGCTTTCGCGGCTACACAGATACGCAGTATTTT
TRBV29-1,TRBJ2-2,.,.,CSFRGRGPPLANTGELFF,TGCAGCTTCCGGGGGAGAGGGCCCCCGCTGGCGAACACCGGGGAGCTGTTTTTT
TRBV7-2,TRBJ2-7,TRBD1,once,CASSPRDRGYEQYF,TGTGCCAGCAGCCCCCGGGACAGGGGCTACGAGCAGTACTTC
TRBV28,TRBJ2-7,TRBD2,once,CASSFLRGLAGGSEQYF,TGTGCCAGCAGTTTTCTTAGGGGACTAGCGGGAGGAAGCGAGCAGTACTTC
TRBV28,TRBJ2-1,.,few,CASSLRSGSYNEQFF,TGTGCCAGCAGTCTGAGAAGCGGCTCCTACAATGAGCAGTTCTTC
TRBV6-5,TRBJ1-2,.,.,CASSYGAGDYGYTF,TGTGCCAGCAGTTACGGGGCAGGGGACTATGGCTACACCTTC
TRBV9,TRBJ2-2,.,.,CASSVGLTIRGTGELFF,TGTGCCAGCAGCGTAGGGTTAACAATTCGAGGCACCGGGGAGCTGTTTTTT
TRBV5-8,TRBJ2-5,TRBD2,.,CASSPLAGGDQETQYF,TGTGCCAGCAGCCCACTAGCGGGAGGGGATCAAGAGACCCAGTACTTC
TRBV7-7,TRBJ2-3,TRBD2,.,CASSLAAGVPPSTDTQYF,TGTGCCAGCAGCTTAGCAGCGGGAGTTCCCCCTAGCACAGATACGCAGTATTTT
TRBV5-1,TRBJ2-3,TRBD1,.,CASSRDRGQVNTQYF,TGCGCCAGCAGCCGGGACAGGGGGCAAGTAAATACGCAGTATTTT
TRBV10-3,TRBJ2-7,.,.,CAISETNALGVYRYEQYF,TGTGCCATCAGTGAGACAAATGCCCTCGGGGTTTACCGCTACGAGCAGTACTTC
TRBV14,TRBJ2-1,TRBD2,once,CASSQEAGGDNEQFF,TGTGCCAGCAGCCAAGAGGCGGGGGGGGACAATGAGCAGTTCTTC
TRBV29-1,TRBJ1-2,.,.,CSVEDLNYGYTF,TGCAGCGTTGAAGATCTTAACTATGGCTACACCTTC
TRBV19,TRBJ2-5,TRBD2,once,CASSIAAGGPRETQYF,TGTGCCAGTAGTATAGCGGCGGGAGGGCCAAGAGAGACCCAGTACTTC